This T cell receptor beta chain was recorded in a study of cytomegalovirus exposure and HLA in healthy donors. About the research overall: Findings of an earlier analysis included roughly 110 million unique TCR beta sequences from 200 million or so T cells. Points from the study as a whole: The authors assumed roughly uniform sequencing depth across donors for presence/absence analyses.

As concerns this clone: Its antigen is not known.

The study ran its PCR with 60 Vbeta and 13 Jbeta primers. Measured with immunoSEQ multiplex PCR; TCRdb has only the in-frame clones, and not every one. The sample records 140,000 to 150,000 clones, approximately 88% being singletons. Trimming cost V 3 bases and J 7 bases, with 15 bases left between them. The germline CDR1 and CDR2 sequences are MGHRA and YSYEKL. The CDR3 is 15 residues long. The receptor comes from a woman in her 40s in good health and CMV-seronegative. This chain connects TRBV4-1 to TRBJ1-4; unclear D gene. Material for sequencing was PBMCs. Here the CDR3 DNA reads TGCGCCAGCAGCCAGAGGTTCGGTGGTAGTGAAAAACTGTTTTTT. Its protein is CASSQRFGGSEKLFF.